This T cell receptor beta chain stems from a study of CD8+CD57+ T cells in acquired aplastic anemia. Genomic DNA served as template for TCR beta VDJ and CDR3 profiling. TCRdb analysed the reads with MiXCR anew, one entry per CDR3 protein. The data hold around 200,000 distinct CDR3 sequences, with less than 65% observed a single time. The germline gives CDR1 LGHDT, CDR2 YNNKEL (reference sequence). The ends lost 4 bases at V and 5 bases at J; junction bases unmatched: 9. The CDR3 has 16 residues. This clonotype was picked up a small number of times. The sequence derives from a human donor in good health, serving as a control. The V call is TRBV3-1, the J call TRBJ2-1, with 9 bases aligning to TRBD2. Sequences were obtained from sorted CD4+, CD8+, or CD8+CD57+ T cells (not recorded which) from PBMCs. The CDR3 here is CASSLLPAGGNNEQFF. In DNA, the CDR3 is TGTGCCAGCAGCCTCCTCCCAGCGGGGGGAAACAATGAGCAGTTCTTC.